This record covers a single T cell receptor beta chain. Its antigen is currently unknown. PCR used 60 Vbeta primers and 13 Jbeta primers. The assay was immunoSEQ multiplex PCR, and TCRdb's table has in-frame clones only and misses some. The sample comprises 150,000 to 200,000 clones, roughly 80% of which are singletons, and about 11% rests with the top ten. The sample belongs to a study of cytomegalovirus exposure and HLA in healthy donors. General study results and limits: A few chains linked to CMV were shown in vitro to be specific for CMV antigens.

This receptor was taken from a man aged 45-65 years in good health and CMV-seropositive. Sequencing input: PBMCs.

The DNA of the CDR3 is TGTGCCAGCAGCGCTCGGGATCCATCCACAGATACGCAGTATTTT. It translates to CASSARDPSTDTQYF. V and J are TRBV7-2 and TRBJ2-3, with a tentative D call TRBD2 (5 bases). Germline V gene sequence: CDR1 SGHTA, CDR2 FQGNSA. With 5 bases removed from V and 2 bases from J, the gap between germline ends came to 14 bases. This CDR3 is built from 15 residues.